This T cell receptor beta chain was captured by sequencing in a study of technical replicates of blood from several donors. Measured with immunoSEQ multiplex PCR; TCRdb has only the in-frame clones, and not every one. Among 85,000 to 90,000 clones listed, around 93% were seen once. What was sequenced was T cells isolated from PBMCs. The clonotype was recovered from a human donor in good health.

Here the CDR3 DNA reads TGTGCCAGCAGTTTTAGCGGGACGCGAGAATACGAGCAGTACTTC. It yields the protein CASSFSGTREYEQYF. V gene TRBV25-1 combines with J gene TRBJ2-7; 8 bases agree with TRBD2. The CDR3 covers 15 residues. Germline V gene sequence: CDR1 MGHDK, CDR2 SYGVNS. The junction had 10 bases not matched to a gene; V was cut back by 5 bases and J by 4 bases.